The next 10 T cell receptor beta chains were all read from a single sample in a study of blood T cell repertoires in COVID-19. Method: immunoSEQ multiplex PCR; TCRdb's copy keeps in-frame clones and lacks some. Of 130,000 to 150,000 clones listed, 81% were seen once; the top ten hold around 8.2%. The sequenced sample was peripheral blood. These receptors came from a human donor in a cohort sampled during active COVID-19.

V and J are TRBV12-5 and TRBJ1-5; 7 nucleotides align to TRBD1. The CDR3 contains 14 residues. Germline V CDR1 and CDR2: LGHNT, FRNRAP. V was clipped by 1 base and J by 8 bases; unmatched bases: 5. The CDR3 nucleotides are TGTGCTAGTGGTTTGGACGAGACAGGGAAGCCCCAGCATTTT. It translates to CASGLDETGKPQHF.

CDR3 loop: CASSPRDRGAYEQYF. CDR3 in DNA: TGTGCCAGCAGTCCCCGGGACAGGGGAGCCTACGAGCAGTACTTC. V and J are TRBV6-2 or TRBV6-3 and TRBJ2-7; TRBD1 matches 10 bases. The length of the CDR3 is 15 residues. Germline V CDR1 and CDR2: MNHEY, SVGEGT. V dropped 5 bases and J dropped 2; count of bases not matched to a gene: 6.

V and J are TRBV5-1 and TRBJ2-1; 9 nucleotides line up with TRBD1. The CDR3 runs 14 residues. Germline V gene data show CDR1 as SGHRS and CDR2 as YFSETQ. Trimming cost V 4 bases and J 2 bases; bases outside gene matches: 1. The CDR3 DNA follows: TGCGCCAGCAGCAGGACAGGGGCCTACAATGAGCAGTTCTTC. It yields the protein CASSRTGAYNEQFF.

The table lists this clone with a few counts. The chain joins TRBV28 to TRBJ2-3, with TRBD2 matching 15 bases. V shed 4 bases, J shed 3 bases, and the junction held 11 bases outside the gene matches. This CDR3 contains 19 residues. Germline V gene data show CDR1 as MDHEN and CDR2 as SYDVKM. The CDR3 DNA sequence: TGTGCCAGCAGTTCTTATTGGACTAGCGGGAGGGCCATAACAGATACGCAGTATTTT. This gives the protein CASSSYWTSGRAITDTQYF.

The chain carries TRBV24-1 and TRBJ1-4, with D hard to call. V was trimmed by 2 bases and J by 7 bases, leaving 10 bases between them. CDR1 KGHDR and CDR2 SFDVKD come from the germline V gene. The CDR3 covers 14 residues. CDR3 protein: CATSDSLTGEKLFF. For the CDR3, the DNA is TGTGCCACCAGTGATTCCTTAACGGGTGAAAAACTGTTTTTT.

The rearrangement joins TRBV29-1 to TRBJ2-3; a possible D gene is TRBD2 (5 bases). CDR3 length: 11 residues. Germline V gene sequence: CDR1 SQVTM, CDR2 ANQGSEA. The ends were cut back, 7 bases at V and 7 bases at J, with 12 bases in the middle. The CDR3 spells CSALRENTQYF. CDR3 DNA sequence: TGCAGCGCTCTACGGGAAAATACGCAGTATTTT.

This rearrangement joins TRBV6-5 to TRBJ1-3, with D uncertain. The length of the CDR3 is 15 residues. V lost 6 bases to trimming and J lost 0 bases, with 12 bases between them. Per germline, CDR1 MNHEY and CDR2 SVGAGI. As DNA, the CDR3 is TGTGCCAGCAGGATAGGAGCTCGCTCTGGAAACACCATATATTTT. It is translated as CASRIGARSGNTIYF.

CDR3 amino acids: CASRAGWTGELFF. CDR3 sequence (DNA): TGTGCCTCACGGGCAGGGTGGACCGGGGAGCTGTTTTTT. The J gene is TRBJ2-2, the V gene TRBV28, with D perhaps TRBD1 (5 bases). The CDR3 loop spans 13 amino acids. Germline-derived CDR1 and CDR2 are MDHEN and SYDVKM. The V end lost 11 bases, the J end lost 5 bases, and 15 bases lay between the germline ends.

The J gene is TRBJ2-1, the V gene TRBV6-5, with a tentative D call TRBD1 (6 bases). From germline, CDR1 is MNHEY and CDR2 SVGAGI. The CDR3 sequence is 15 residues long. V was cut by 6 bases and J by 0 bases, with 12 bases left in between. The CDR3: CASSLQGRSYNEQFF. CDR3 nucleotides: TGTGCCAGCAGCCTACAGGGACGCTCCTACAATGAGCAGTTCTTC.

J is TRBJ1-6 and V is TRBV11-3; D may be TRBD1 (6 bases). Trimming stripped 0 bases from V and 3 bases from J, with 21 bases between. The CDR3 is 20 amino acids. The germline V gene encodes CDR1 SGHNT and CDR2 YENEEA. The CDR3 DNA reads TGTGCCAGCAGCTTAGAAGGTGGCGTGGACAGTTCGGGCTATAATTCACCCCTCCACTTT. Translated, it gives CASSLEGGVDSSGYNSPLHF.